The rows below give T cell receptor beta chains drawn from one sample of a study of blood T cells in healthy people across ages. One entry per CDR3 protein results from TCRdb running MiXCR on the 5' RACE reads. The sample yields just under 900,000 distinct CDR3 sequences, under 30% seen once. The sequenced sample consisted of blood. The source is a woman of 80 years or more in good health. CDR3s leave out the opening cysteine and the closing phenylalanine or tryptophan.

TRBV27	ASSPTGWGEQY
TRBV12-3/TRBV12-4	ASSGQLAGGADAQY
TRBV19	ASGSEYYGYT
TRBV11-2	ASSSFRDTKRDGQY
TRBV20-1	SAPAMGVTDTQY
TRBV6-2/TRBV6-3	ASSFYICSARVPGASYNEQF
TRBV5-1	ASSLTGTPTDTQY
TRBV10-3	AARGDSYNEQY
TRBV10-3	AISRADTQY
TRBV7-2	ASSLSTGGTTGELF
TRBV5-1	ASSLDVGDLLGGSPLH
TRBV4-1	ASSLPGAGLGYT
TRBV29-1	SVDGTDTQY
TRBV12-3/TRBV12-4	ASSFRRVRTDVQY
TRBV7-9	ASSLGRGWTDTQY
TRBV20-1	SALQGGGRGNEQF
TRBV27	ASSKRQGSWRWY
TRBV5-1	ASSVGGPSDEQY
TRBV5-5	ASTPRWSVQETQY
TRBV4-3	ASSQGSLAMKNIQY
TRBV20-1	SAISEGSQSPLH
TRBV7-6	ASSLAGRGVTDTQY
TRBV20-1	SARAGQPGNTEAF
TRBV30	AWRVAGGGEQY
TRBV27	ASRGTGKRPDTGELF
TRBV7-2	ASTPGLAKNIQY